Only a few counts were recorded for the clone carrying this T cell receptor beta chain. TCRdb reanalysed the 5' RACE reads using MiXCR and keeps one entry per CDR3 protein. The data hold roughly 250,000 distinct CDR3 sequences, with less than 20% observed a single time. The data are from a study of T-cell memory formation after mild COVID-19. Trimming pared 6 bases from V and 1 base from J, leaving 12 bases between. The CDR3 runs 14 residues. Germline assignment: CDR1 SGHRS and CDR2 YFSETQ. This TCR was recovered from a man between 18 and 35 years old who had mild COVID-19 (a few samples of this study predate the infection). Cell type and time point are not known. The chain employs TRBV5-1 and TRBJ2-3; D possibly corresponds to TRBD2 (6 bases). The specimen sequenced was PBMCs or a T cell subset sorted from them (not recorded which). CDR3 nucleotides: TGCGCCAGCACCCTGTCGGGGGGCACAGATACGCAGTATTTT. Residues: CASTLSGGTDTQYF.